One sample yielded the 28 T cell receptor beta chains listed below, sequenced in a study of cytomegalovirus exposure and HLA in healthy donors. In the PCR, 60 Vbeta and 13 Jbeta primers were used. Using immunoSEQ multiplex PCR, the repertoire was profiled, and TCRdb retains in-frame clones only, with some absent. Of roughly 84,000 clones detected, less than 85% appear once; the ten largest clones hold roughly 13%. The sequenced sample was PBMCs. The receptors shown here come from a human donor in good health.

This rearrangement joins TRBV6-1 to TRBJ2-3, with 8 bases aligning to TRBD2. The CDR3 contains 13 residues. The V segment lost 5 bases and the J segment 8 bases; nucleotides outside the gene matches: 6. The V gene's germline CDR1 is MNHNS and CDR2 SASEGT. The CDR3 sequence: CASSNPGGGTQYF. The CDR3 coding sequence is TGTGCCAGCAGTAATCCCGGGGGGGGTACGCAGTATTTT.

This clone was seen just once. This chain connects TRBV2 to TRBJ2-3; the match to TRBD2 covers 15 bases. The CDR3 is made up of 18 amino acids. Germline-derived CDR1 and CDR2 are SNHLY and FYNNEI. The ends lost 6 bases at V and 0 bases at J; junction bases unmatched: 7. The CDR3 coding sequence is TGTGCCAGCAGCACCCGGACTAGCGGGGGGGCAAGCACAGATACGCAGTATTTT. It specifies CASSTRTSGGASTDTQYF. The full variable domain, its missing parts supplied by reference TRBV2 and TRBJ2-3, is EPEVTQTPSHQVTQMGQEVILRCVPISNHLYFYWYRQILGQKVEFLVSFYNNEISEKSEIFDDQFSVERPDGSNFTLKIRSTKLEDSAMYFCASSTRTSGGASTDTQYFGPGTRLTVL.

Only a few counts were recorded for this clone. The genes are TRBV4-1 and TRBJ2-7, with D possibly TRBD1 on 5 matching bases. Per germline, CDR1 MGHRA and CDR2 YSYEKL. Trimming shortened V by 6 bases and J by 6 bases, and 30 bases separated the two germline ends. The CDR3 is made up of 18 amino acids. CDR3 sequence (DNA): TGCGCCAGCAGTTTGTTTTCGGCCTATCAGGGCTTTGAGTCCGAGCAGTACTTC. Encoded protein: CASSLFSAYQGFESEQYF.

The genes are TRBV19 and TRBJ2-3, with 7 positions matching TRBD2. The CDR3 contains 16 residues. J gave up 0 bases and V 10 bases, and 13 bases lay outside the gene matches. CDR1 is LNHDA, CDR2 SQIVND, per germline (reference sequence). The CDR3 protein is CAIIIKAGDSTDTQYF. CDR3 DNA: TGTGCCATCATCATTAAGGCGGGGGATAGCACAGATACGCAGTATTTT.

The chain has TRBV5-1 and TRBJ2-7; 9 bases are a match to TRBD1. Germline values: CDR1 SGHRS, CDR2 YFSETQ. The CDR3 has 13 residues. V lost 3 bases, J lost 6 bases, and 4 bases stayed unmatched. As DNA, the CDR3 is TGCGCCAGCAGCTCGGGACAGGGAGGCGAGCAGTACTTC. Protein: CASSSGQGGEQYF.

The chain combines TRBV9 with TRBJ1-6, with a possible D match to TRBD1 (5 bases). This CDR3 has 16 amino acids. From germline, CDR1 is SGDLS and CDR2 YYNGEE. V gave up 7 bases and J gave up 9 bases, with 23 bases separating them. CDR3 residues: CASSGGDSGPGSPLHF. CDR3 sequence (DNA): TGTGCCAGCTCAGGAGGGGACTCCGGTCCAGGTTCACCCCTCCACTTT.

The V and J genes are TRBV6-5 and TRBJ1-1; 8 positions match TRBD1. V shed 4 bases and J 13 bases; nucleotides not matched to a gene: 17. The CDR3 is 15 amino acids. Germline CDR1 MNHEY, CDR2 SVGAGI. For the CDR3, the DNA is TGTGCCAGCAGTTCCCCGGGGACAGGTCCTGGGGGGGGTTTCTTT. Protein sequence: CASSSPGTGPGGGFF.

The CDR3 protein is CASSVDTANYGYTF. The DNA of the CDR3 is TGTGCCAGCAGCGTTGACACAGCCAACTATGGCTACACCTTC. The V and J genes are TRBV9 and TRBJ1-2; D is unresolved. The CDR3 is 14 amino acids. Per the germline V gene, CDR1 is SGDLS and CDR2 is YYNGEE. Between the trimmed V and J ends, which lost 2 bases and 2 bases, there was a span of 10 bases.

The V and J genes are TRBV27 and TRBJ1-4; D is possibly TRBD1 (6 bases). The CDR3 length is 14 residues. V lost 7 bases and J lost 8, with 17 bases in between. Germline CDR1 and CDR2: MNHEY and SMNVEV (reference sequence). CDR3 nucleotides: TGTGCCAGCAACGAGCCGGGACATAGGGAAAAACTGTTTTTT. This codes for CASNEPGHREKLFF.

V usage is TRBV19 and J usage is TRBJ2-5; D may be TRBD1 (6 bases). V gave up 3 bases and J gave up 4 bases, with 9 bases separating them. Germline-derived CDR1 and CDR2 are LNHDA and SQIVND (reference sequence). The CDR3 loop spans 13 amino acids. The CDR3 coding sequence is TGTGCCAGTAGTATCACAGGGAGAGAGACCCAGTACTTC. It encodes CASSITGRETQYF. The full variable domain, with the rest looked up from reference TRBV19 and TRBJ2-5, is DGGITQSPKYLFRKEGQNVTLSCEQNLNHDAMYWYRQDPGQGLRLIYYSQIVNDFQKGDIAEGYSVSREKKESFPLTVTSAQKNPTAFYLCASSITGRETQYFGPGTRLLVL.

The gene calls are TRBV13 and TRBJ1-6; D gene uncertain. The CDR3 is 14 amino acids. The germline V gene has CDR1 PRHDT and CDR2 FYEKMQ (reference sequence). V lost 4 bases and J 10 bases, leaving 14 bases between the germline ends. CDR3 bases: TGTGCCAGCAGCTCCACGGAGCGCGAGTCACCCCTCCACTTT. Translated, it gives CASSSTERESPLHF.

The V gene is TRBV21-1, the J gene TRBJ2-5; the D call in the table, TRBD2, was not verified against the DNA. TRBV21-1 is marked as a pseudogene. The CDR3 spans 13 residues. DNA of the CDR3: TGTGCCAGCGAGCCGGGGATCCAAGAGACCCAGTACTTC. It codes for CASEPGIQETQYF.

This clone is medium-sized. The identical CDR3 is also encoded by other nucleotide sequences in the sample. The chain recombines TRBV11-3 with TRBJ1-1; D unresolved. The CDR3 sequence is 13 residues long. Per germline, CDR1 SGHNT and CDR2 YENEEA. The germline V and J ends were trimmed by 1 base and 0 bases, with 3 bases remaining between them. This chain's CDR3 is CASSLAVNTEAFF. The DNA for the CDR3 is TGTGCCAGCAGCTTAGCGGTGAACACTGAAGCTTTCTTT.

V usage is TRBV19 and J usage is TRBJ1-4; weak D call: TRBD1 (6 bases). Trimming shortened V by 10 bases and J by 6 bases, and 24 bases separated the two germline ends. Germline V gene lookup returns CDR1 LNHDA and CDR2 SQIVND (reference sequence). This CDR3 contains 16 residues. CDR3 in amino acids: CATSNRAGAGDEKLFF. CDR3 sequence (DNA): TGTGCCACCTCAAACCGCGCAGGGGCCGGGGATGAAAAACTGTTTTTT.

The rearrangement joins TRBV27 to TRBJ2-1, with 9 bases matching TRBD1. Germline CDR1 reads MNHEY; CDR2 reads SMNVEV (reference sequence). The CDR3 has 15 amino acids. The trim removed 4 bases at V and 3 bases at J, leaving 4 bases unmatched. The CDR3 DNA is TGTGCCAGCAGTTCTCCGGGACAGGGCTACAATGAGCAGTTCTTC. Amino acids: CASSSPGQGYNEQFF.

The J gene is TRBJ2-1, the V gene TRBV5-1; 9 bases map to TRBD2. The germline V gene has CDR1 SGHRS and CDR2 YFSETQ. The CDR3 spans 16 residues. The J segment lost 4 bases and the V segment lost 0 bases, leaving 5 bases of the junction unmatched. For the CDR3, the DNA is TGCGCCAGCAGCTTGGATCTAGCGGGGACTTACAATGAGCAGTTCTTC. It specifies CASSLDLAGTYNEQFF.

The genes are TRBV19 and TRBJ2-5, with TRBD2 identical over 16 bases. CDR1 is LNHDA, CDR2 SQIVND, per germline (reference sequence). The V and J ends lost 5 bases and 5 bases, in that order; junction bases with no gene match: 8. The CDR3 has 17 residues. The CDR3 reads CASSSGTSGGAWETQYF. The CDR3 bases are TGTGCCAGTAGTTCCGGGACTAGCGGGGGGGCCTGGGAGACCCAGTACTTC.

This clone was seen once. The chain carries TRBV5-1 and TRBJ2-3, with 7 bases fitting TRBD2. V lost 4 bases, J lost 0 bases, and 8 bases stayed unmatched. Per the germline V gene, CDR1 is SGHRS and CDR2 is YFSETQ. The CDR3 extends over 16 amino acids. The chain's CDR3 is CASSPTGGTSTDTQYF. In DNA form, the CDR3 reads TGCGCCAGCAGCCCCACGGGGGGAACTAGCACAGATACGCAGTATTTT.

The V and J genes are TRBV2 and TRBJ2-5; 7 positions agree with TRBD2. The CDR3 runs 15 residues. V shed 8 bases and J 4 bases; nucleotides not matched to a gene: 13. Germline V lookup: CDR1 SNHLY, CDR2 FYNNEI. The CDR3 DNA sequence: TGTGCCAGCTGGGGGGGGTTGGGTCCGTTAGAGACCCAGTACTTC. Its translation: CASWGGLGPLETQYF.

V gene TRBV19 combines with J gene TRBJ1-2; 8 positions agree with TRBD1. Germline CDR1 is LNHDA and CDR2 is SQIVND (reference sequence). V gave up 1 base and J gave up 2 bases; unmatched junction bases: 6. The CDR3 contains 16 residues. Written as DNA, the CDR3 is TGTGCCAGTAGTATAGGGACAGGGACCCTCAACTATGGCTACACCTTC. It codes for CASSIGTGTLNYGYTF.

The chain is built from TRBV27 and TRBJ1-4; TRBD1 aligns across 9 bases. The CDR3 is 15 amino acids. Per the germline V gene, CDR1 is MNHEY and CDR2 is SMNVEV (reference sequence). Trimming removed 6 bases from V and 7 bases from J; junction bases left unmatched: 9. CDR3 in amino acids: CASRNGDRESEKLFF. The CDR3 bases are TGTGCCAGCAGGAACGGGGACAGGGAGAGTGAAAAACTGTTTTTT.

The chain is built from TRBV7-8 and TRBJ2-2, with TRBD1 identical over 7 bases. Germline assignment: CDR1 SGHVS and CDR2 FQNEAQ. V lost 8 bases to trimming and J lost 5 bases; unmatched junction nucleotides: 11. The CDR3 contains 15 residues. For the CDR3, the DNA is TGTGCCAGCCAGCTTAGACAGGGTCCAACCGGGGAGCTGTTTTTT. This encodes CASQLRQGPTGELFF.

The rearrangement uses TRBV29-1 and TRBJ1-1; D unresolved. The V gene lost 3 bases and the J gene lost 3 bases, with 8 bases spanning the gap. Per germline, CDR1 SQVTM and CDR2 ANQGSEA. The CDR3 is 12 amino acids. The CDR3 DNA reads TGCAGCGTTGAGAGGGTTGACACTGAAGCTTTCTTT. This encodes CSVERVDTEAFF.

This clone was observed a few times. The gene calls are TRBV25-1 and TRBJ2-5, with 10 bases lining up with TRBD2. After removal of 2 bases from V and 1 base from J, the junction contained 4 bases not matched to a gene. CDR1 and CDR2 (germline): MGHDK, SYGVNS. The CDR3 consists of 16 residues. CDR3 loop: CASSEGSGGRQETQYF. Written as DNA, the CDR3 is TGTGCCAGCAGTGAAGGTAGCGGGGGGCGCCAAGAGACCCAGTACTTC.

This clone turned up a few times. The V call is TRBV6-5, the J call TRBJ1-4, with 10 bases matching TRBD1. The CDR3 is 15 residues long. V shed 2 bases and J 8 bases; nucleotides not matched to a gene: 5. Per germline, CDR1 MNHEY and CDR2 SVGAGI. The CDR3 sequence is CASSYGGTGVEKLFF. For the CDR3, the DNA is TGTGCCAGCAGTTACGGTGGGACAGGGGTAGAAAAACTGTTTTTT.

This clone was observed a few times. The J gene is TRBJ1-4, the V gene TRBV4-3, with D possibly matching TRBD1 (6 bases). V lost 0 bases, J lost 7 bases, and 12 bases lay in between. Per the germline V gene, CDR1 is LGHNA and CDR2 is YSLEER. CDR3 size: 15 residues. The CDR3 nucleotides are TGCGCCAGCAGCCAAGAAACGGGGGGCAGTGAAAAACTGTTTTTT. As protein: CASSQETGGSEKLFF.

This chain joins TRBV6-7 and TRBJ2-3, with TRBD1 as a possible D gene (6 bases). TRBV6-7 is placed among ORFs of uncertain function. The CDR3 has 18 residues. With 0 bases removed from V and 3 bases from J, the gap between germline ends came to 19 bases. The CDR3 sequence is CASSYSFTGPLETDTQYF. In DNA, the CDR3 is TGTGCCAGCAGTTACTCTTTTACAGGGCCTCTGGAAACAGATACGCAGTATTTT.

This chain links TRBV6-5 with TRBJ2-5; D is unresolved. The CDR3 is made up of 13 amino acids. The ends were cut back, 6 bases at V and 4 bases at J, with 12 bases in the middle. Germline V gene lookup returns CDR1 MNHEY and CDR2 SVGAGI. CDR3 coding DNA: TGTGCCAGCAGGCAGCAGGCCCGAGAGACCCAGTACTTC. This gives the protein CASRQQARETQYF.